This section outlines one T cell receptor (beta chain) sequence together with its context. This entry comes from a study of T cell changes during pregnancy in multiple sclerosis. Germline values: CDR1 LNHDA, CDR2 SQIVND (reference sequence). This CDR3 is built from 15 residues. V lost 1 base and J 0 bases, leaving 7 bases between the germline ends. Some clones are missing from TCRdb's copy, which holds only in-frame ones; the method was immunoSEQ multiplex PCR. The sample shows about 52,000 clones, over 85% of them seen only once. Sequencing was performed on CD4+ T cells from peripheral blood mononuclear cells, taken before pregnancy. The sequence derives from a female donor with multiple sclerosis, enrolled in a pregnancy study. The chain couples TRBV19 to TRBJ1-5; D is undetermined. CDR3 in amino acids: CASSIGRDSNQPQHF. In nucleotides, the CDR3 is TGTGCCAGTAGTATAGGACGGGATAGCAATCAGCCCCAGCATTTT.